These 21 T cell receptor beta chains came from one sample sequenced in a study of Graves' ophthalmopathy and Graves' hyperthyroidism. RNA transcripts served as template for amplifying TCR beta CDR3 sequences. RT-PCR was first run with HTBI primers, then multiplex PCR in a second round. Via MiXCR, TCRdb re-called the multiplex PCR reads, giving one row per CDR3 protein. The sample has 350,000 or so distinct CDR3 sequences, under 20% seen once. Sequencing was done on a sample of peripheral blood. These receptors originate from an adult man with Graves' ophthalmopathy.

Ten or more counts support this clonotype. The chain couples TRBV30 to TRBJ2-6; unclear D gene. Per germline, CDR1 GTSNPN and CDR2 SVGIG (reference sequence). Between the trimmed V and J ends, which lost 4 bases and 1 base, there was a span of 11 bases. The CDR3 has 15 amino acids. As DNA, the CDR3 is TGTGCCTGGATCTTTCTAAGTTCTGGGGCCAACGTCCTGACTTTC. Its translation: CAWIFLSSGANVLTF.

Comments on this clonotype: A much larger clone sits a single nucleotide away, making a read error possible. The genes are TRBV28 and TRBJ1-6, with a weak D call TRBD1 (5 bases). The CDR3 is 15 residues long. Germline CDR1 MDHEN, CDR2 SYDVKM. CDR3 region: CASRGGRGDNSSLHF. The CDR3 bases are TGTGCCAGCAGGGGGGGGAGGGGTGATAATTCATCCCTCCACTTT.

This clonotype was detected ten times or more. The V and J genes are TRBV6-5 and TRBJ1-1; no clear D. Germline V CDR1 and CDR2: MNHEY, SVGAGI. The CDR3 is 15 amino acids. V was shortened by 6 bases and J by 0 bases, with 14 bases between the two germline ends. The CDR3 DNA is TGTGCCAGCAGACCCTCTTGGCAAATGAACACTGAAGCTTTCTTT. It specifies CASRPSWQMNTEAFF.

This clonotype was found many times. V and J are TRBV6-2 or TRBV6-3 and TRBJ1-5; D not certain. The CDR3 covers 17 residues. V was pared by 1 base and J by 5 bases, with 18 bases between. Germline CDR1 is MNHEY and CDR2 is SVGEGT. The CDR3 nucleotides read TGTGCCAGCAGTTACTTCCCTGGGCTCTCCGCCGATCAGCCCCAGCATTTT. As protein: CASSYFPGLSADQPQHF.

This clonotype was counted ten times or more. The chain links TRBV30 to TRBJ2-2; TRBD2 matches 7 bases. The junction had 7 bases not matched to a gene; V was cut back by 0 bases and J by 3 bases. The CDR3 sequence is 16 residues long. The germline V gene has CDR1 GTSNPN and CDR2 SVGIG (reference sequence). This CDR3 is CAWSVRGGWDTGELFF. DNA of the CDR3: TGTGCCTGGAGTGTACGCGGGGGATGGGACACCGGGGAGCTGTTTTTT.

Regarding this clonotype: Its ends do not fully match the called genes, so a read error is possible. The rearrangement joins TRBV7-2 to TRBJ1-5, with unresolved D. Germline CDR1 reads SGHTA; CDR2 reads FQGNSA. This CDR3 has 13 residues. CDR3 region: CVSSLGWSQPQHF. In DNA, the CDR3 is TGTGTCAGCAGCTTAGGGTGGAGTCAGCCCCAGCATTTT.

The table lists this clonotype with many counts. This chain joins TRBV4-1 and TRBJ2-7; 7 bases are a match to TRBD1. Germline V gene lookup returns CDR1 MGHRA and CDR2 YSYEKL. The junction had 5 bases not matched to a gene; V was cut back by 4 bases and J by 5 bases. The CDR3 contains 13 residues. CDR3 DNA sequence: TGCGCCAGCAGCCGGACGACAGGGAACGAGCAGTACTTC. Encoded protein: CASSRTTGNEQYF.

This clonotype was picked up many times. The J gene is TRBJ2-2, the V gene TRBV6-1, with D possibly matching TRBD1 (5 bases). V lost 7 bases, J lost 6 bases, and 15 bases lay in between. This CDR3 has 14 amino acids. Germline CDR1 reads MNHNS; CDR2 reads SASEGT. The CDR3 region has the DNA TGTGCCAGCAACGTCGAGACGACAGCCGGGGAGCTGTTTTTT. This encodes CASNVETTAGELFF.

The chain uses TRBV6-1 and TRBJ2-6, with 7 bases lining up with TRBD1. Unmatched junction bases numbered 7, after V lost 4 bases and J lost 4 bases. The CDR3 loop spans 16 amino acids. CDR1 is MNHNS and CDR2 is SASEGT in the germline V gene. CDR3 DNA: TGTGCCAGCAGTGCAAATACAGGGGCCGGGGCCAACGTCCTGACTTTC. It encodes CASSANTGAGANVLTF.

There are many counts of this clonotype. The V call is TRBV12-3 or TRBV12-4, the J call TRBJ1-3, with D possibly matching TRBD1 (5 bases). The CDR3 extends over 15 amino acids. Trimming removed 3 bases from V and 2 bases from J, with 11 bases in between. The CDR3 region has the DNA TGTGCCAGCAGTTTCGGACAAATCACTGGAAACACCATATATTTT. Translation gives CASSFGQITGNTIYF.

This clonotype has only a few counts. The chain combines TRBV5-6 with TRBJ1-2, with D possibly TRBD1 on 6 matching bases. V lost 3 bases to trimming and J lost 5 bases, with 20 bases between them. This CDR3 contains 16 residues. Germline assignment: CDR1 SGHDT and CDR2 YYEEEE. The DNA for the CDR3 is TGTGCCAGCAGCTCTTATATAAGGACAGTCGGGTATGGCTACACCTTC. Translating gives CASSSYIRTVGYGYTF.

This clonotype was found many times. The rearrangement links TRBV11-2 to TRBJ2-7; D tentatively reads TRBD1 or TRBD2 (6 bases each). The V end was cut by 0 bases, the J end by 6 bases, with 18 bases between. Germline V CDR1 and CDR2: SGHAT, FQNNGV. This CDR3 region has 16 residues. CDR3 region: CASSLELGGAGGEQYF. The CDR3 DNA sequence: TGTGCCAGCAGCTTAGAACTCGGGGGCGCTGGGGGCGAGCAGTACTTC.

This clonotype showed up many times. The chain combines TRBV12-3 or TRBV12-4 with TRBJ1-2; D might be TRBD1 (6 bases). The V end was cut by 0 bases, the J end by 4 bases, with 6 bases between. This CDR3 has 13 residues. CDR3 sequence: CASSLAGGYGYTF. CDR3 coding DNA: TGTGCCAGCAGTTTAGCAGGGGGCTATGGCTACACCTTC.

Ten or more counts support this clonotype. The rearrangement joins TRBV29-1 to TRBJ2-7, with TRBD1 identical over 7 bases. CDR1 and CDR2 from the germline V gene are SQVTM and ANQGSEA. This CDR3 is built from 12 residues. Trimming removed 1 base from V and 4 bases from J; junction bases left unmatched: 1. The CDR3 protein is CSVEVTGYEQYF. The CDR3 DNA follows: TGCAGCGTTGAAGTGACAGGGTACGAGCAGTACTTC.

This clonotype showed up many times. CDR3 region: CASSRAGNYGYTF. The DNA of the CDR3 is TGTGCCAGCAGCCGAGCAGGGAACTATGGCTACACCTTC. The V call is TRBV7-2, the J call TRBJ1-2; tentatively, D is TRBD1 (5 bases). V lost 5 bases and J lost 2, with 9 bases in between. In germline, CDR1 is SGHTA, CDR2 FQGNSA. This CDR3 contains 13 residues.

This clonotype came up many times. A read error may account for a junction end that differs from germline. V gene TRBV11-2 combines with J gene TRBJ2-5, with 10 bases identical to TRBD2. This CDR3 has 11 residues. CDR1 is SGHAT and CDR2 is FQNNGV in the germline V gene. The DNA for the CDR3 is TGTGCCAGCAGCGCGAGCGGGAGGGTTCACTTC. The encoded protein is CASSASGRVHF.

This clonotype showed up many times. The chain uses TRBV20-1 and TRBJ2-4, with D possibly being TRBD1 (6 bases). V was trimmed by 1 base and J by 5 bases, leaving 15 bases between them. Germline CDR1 is DFQATT and CDR2 is SNEGSKA (reference sequence). The CDR3 covers 15 residues. Here the CDR3 DNA reads TGCAGTGCTAGAGCCGCTCCAGGGGTTGAAAACATTCAGTACTTC. Translating it yields CSARAAPGVENIQYF.

This clonotype occurred many times. The chain recombines TRBV24-1 with TRBJ2-2; 7 nucleotides match TRBD1. CDR1 and CDR2 (germline): KGHDR, SFDVKD. The CDR3 is 13 residues long. Germline trimming cut 8 bases from V and 3 bases from J; bases unmatched to any gene: 2. CDR3: CATKQGDTGELFF. CDR3 DNA sequence: TGTGCCACCAAGCAGGGGGACACCGGGGAGCTGTTTTTT.

There are many counts of this clonotype. The rearrangement joins TRBV30 to TRBJ1-2, with D unresolved. V lost 3 bases and J lost 1, with 9 bases in between. The germline V gene encodes CDR1 GTSNPN and CDR2 SVGIG (reference sequence). The CDR3 has 13 residues. The CDR3 sequence is CAWSLGSNYGYTF. The CDR3 bases are TGTGCCTGGAGCCTGGGGAGTAACTATGGCTACACCTTC.

This clonotype was observed many times. The V gene is TRBV6-2 or TRBV6-3, the J gene TRBJ2-2; D might be TRBD1 (5 bases). The CDR3 sequence is 14 residues long. V lost 7 bases and J lost 0, with 9 bases in between. Germline assignment: CDR1 MNHEY and CDR2 SVGEGT. Written as DNA, the CDR3 is TGTGCCAGCAACCAACAGGCGAACACCGGGGAGCTGTTTTTT. Translation gives CASNQQANTGELFF.

The sample holds many counts of this clonotype. The gene calls are TRBV6-1 and TRBJ1-6; D uncertain. Per the germline V gene, CDR1 is MNHNS and CDR2 is SASEGT. This CDR3 contains 13 residues. Trimming took off 5 bases at V and 9 bases at J, with 11 bases between the two ends. CDR3 loop: CASSREPASPLHF. The CDR3, as DNA: TGTGCCAGCAGTCGAGAACCGGCTTCACCCCTCCACTTT.